One sample yielded the 21 T cell receptor beta chains listed below, sequenced in a study of T cell responses to AZD1222 COVID-19 vaccine. TCRdb's table, derived via immunoSEQ multiplex PCR, lists solely in-frame clones and lacks some. This sample carries about 150,000 clones, 75% to 85% of them seen once, and the ten largest clones take approximately 4%. Sequences were derived from peripheral blood, sampled on day 0 of MenACWY control vaccination. These receptors originate from an adult in good health.

The chain uses TRBV14 and TRBJ1-6; maybe TRBD1 (5 bases). The CDR3 covers 14 residues. Germline loops: CDR1 SGHDN, CDR2 FVKESK. Trimming removed 3 bases at V and 9 bases at J, with 12 bases between. The CDR3, as DNA: TGTGCCAGCAGCCATGGGAGGGGCAGTTCACCCCTCCACTTT. Amino acid sequence: CASSHGRGSSPLHF.

This chain links TRBV5-1 with TRBJ2-2; maybe TRBD1 (6 bases). Germline loops: CDR1 SGHRS, CDR2 YFSETQ. The CDR3 extends over 15 amino acids. Trimming cost V 5 bases and J 3 bases, with 14 bases left between them. CDR3 sequence reads: CASRRTGFDTGELFF. The CDR3 DNA sequence: TGCGCCAGCAGGCGAACAGGGTTCGACACCGGGGAGCTGTTTTTT.

The chain combines TRBV4-2 with TRBJ1-3; possible D gene TRBD1, 6 bases. The V end was cut by 0 bases, the J end by 5 bases, with 8 bases between. This CDR3 spans 14 amino acids. The germline V gene has CDR1 LGHNA and CDR2 YNFKEQ. This chain's CDR3 is CASSQEGGRNTIYF. The CDR3 DNA sequence: TGTGCCAGCAGCCAAGAAGGGGGGAGAAACACCATATATTTT.

The chain carries TRBV23-1 and TRBJ1-1; no firm D call. TRBV23-1 is labeled an ORF, and its function is uncertain. This CDR3 is built from 9 residues. V lost 9 bases and J lost 3, with 2 bases in between. The DNA of the CDR3 is TGCGCCAGGCACACTGAAGCTTTCTTT. This codes for CARHTEAFF.

The V call is TRBV28, the J call TRBJ1-2; D perhaps matches TRBD1 (6 bases). Trimming left V 7 bases short and J 0 bases short, with 15 bases between. The length of the CDR3 is 15 residues. Per the germline V gene, CDR1 is MDHEN and CDR2 is SYDVKM. The CDR3 protein is CASIEAGVANYGYTF. CDR3 in DNA: TGTGCCAGCATTGAGGCAGGGGTAGCTAACTATGGCTACACCTTC.

The chain links TRBV6-6 to TRBJ2-1; D perhaps matches TRBD1 (5 bases). Germline CDR1 is MNHNY and CDR2 is SVGAGI (reference sequence). The CDR3 runs to 14 residues. Trimming pared 5 bases from V and 7 bases from J, leaving 15 bases between. CDR3 in DNA: TGTGCCAGCAGTAACTTGCGTGGGGCAAATGAGCAGTTCTTC. Translation gives CASSNLRGANEQFF.

The rearrangement joins TRBV11-2 to TRBJ2-7, with D hard to call. Germline V gene sequence: CDR1 SGHAT, CDR2 FQNNGV. The CDR3 totals 13 residues. The germline V and J ends were trimmed by 0 bases and 3 bases, with 6 bases remaining between them. CDR3 protein: CASSLDRFYEQYF. The CDR3 DNA is TGTGCCAGCAGCTTAGACAGATTCTACGAGCAGTACTTC.

J is TRBJ1-6 and V is TRBV19; 9 bases line up with TRBD1. Germline V gives CDR1 LNHDA, CDR2 SQIVND (reference sequence). V trimming: 5 bases; J trimming: 6 bases; junction bases outside the gene matches: 8. The CDR3 runs to 16 residues. The CDR3 nucleotides read TGTGCCAGTAGTCAACACGGGACAGGGATTAATTCACCCCTCCACTTT. It specifies CASSQHGTGINSPLHF.

This clone came up a few times. The chain is built from TRBV6-1 and TRBJ1-2; D possibly corresponds to TRBD1 (5 bases). Germline loops: CDR1 MNHNS, CDR2 SASEGT. The CDR3 is 18 amino acids. Trimming took off 0 bases at V and 4 bases at J, with 21 bases between the two ends. CDR3 protein: CASSEATLGGVALYGYTF. CDR3 DNA: TGTGCCAGCAGTGAAGCTACCTTGGGAGGGGTTGCCCTCTATGGCTACACCTTC.

The chain employs TRBV15 and TRBJ2-1, with a weak D call TRBD2 (6 bases). Germline V gives CDR1 LNHNV, CDR2 YYDKDF (reference sequence). Trimming took off 1 base at V and 1 base at J, with 11 bases between the two ends. The CDR3 has 16 amino acids. The CDR3 region is CATSRGRGFSYNEQFF. CDR3 bases: TGTGCCACCAGCAGAGGGAGGGGTTTTTCCTACAATGAGCAGTTCTTC.

The rearrangement links TRBV6-2 or TRBV6-3 to TRBJ1-1, with a tentative D call TRBD1 (6 bases). Germline V gene data show CDR1 as MNHEY and CDR2 as SVGEGT. V dropped 6 bases and J dropped 11 bases, with 22 bases sitting between them. The CDR3 has 14 amino acids. As DNA, the CDR3 is TGTGCCAGCAGCCGCTACAGGGAGGGTAAGAAGGCTTTCTTT. It is translated as CASSRYREGKKAFF.

The chain is built from TRBV9 and TRBJ1-6; TRBD1 might be the D (6 bases). The CDR3 runs 14 residues. Trimming pared 0 bases from V and 7 bases from J, leaving 8 bases between. Per the germline V gene, CDR1 is SGDLS and CDR2 is YYNGEE. The CDR3 bases are TGTGCCAGCAGCGTAGACAGGGTCAATTCACCCCTCCACTTT. Its translation is CASSVDRVNSPLHF.

The chain couples TRBV4-1 to TRBJ1-1; D might be TRBD1 (6 bases). The CDR3 length is 15 residues. Trimming shortened V by 0 bases and J by 0 bases, and 8 bases separated the two germline ends. From germline, CDR1 is MGHRA and CDR2 YSYEKL. The CDR3: CASSQEGAMNTEAFF. The CDR3 coding sequence is TGCGCCAGCAGCCAAGAGGGGGCAATGAACACTGAAGCTTTCTTT.

CDR3 bases: TGTGCCAGCAGCAAAATGGGGGCCGACACCGGGGAGCTGTTTTTT. The encoded protein is CASSKMGADTGELFF. This chain joins TRBV21-1 and TRBJ2-2; the tabulated D call, TRBD1, remains unverified against the DNA. TRBV21-1 is classified as a pseudogene. The CDR3 is 15 amino acids.

V gene TRBV5-6 combines with J gene TRBJ2-1, with a possible D match to TRBD1 (5 bases). Per germline, CDR1 SGHDT and CDR2 YYEEEE. CDR3 length: 13 residues. V lost 2 bases and J lost 10, with 13 bases in between. CDR3 region: CASSFLGVSEQFF. The CDR3 DNA follows: TGTGCCAGCAGCTTTTTAGGGGTTTCCGAGCAGTTCTTC.

The chain carries TRBV20-1 and TRBJ2-1; D possibly corresponds to TRBD2 (6 bases). Germline V gene data show CDR1 as DFQATT and CDR2 as SNEGSKA (reference sequence). V gave up 3 bases and J gave up 2 bases, with 8 bases separating them. This CDR3 is 13 amino acids long. This chain's CDR3 is CSASSGAYNEQFF. The CDR3 DNA sequence: TGCAGTGCTAGTTCGGGAGCCTACAATGAGCAGTTCTTC.

The chain recombines TRBV27 with TRBJ1-2, with D perhaps matching TRBD1 (5 bases). Trimming took off 2 bases at V and 4 bases at J, with 17 bases between the two ends. Per germline, CDR1 MNHEY and CDR2 SMNVEV (reference sequence). CDR3 size: 16 residues. The chain's CDR3 is CASSLAPRQGGYGYTF. CDR3 coding DNA: TGTGCCAGCAGTTTAGCCCCCCGCCAGGGCGGCTATGGCTACACCTTC.

In its sample, this clone was seen a few times. The rearrangement links TRBV3-1 (or the pseudogene TRBV3-2) to TRBJ1-3; 12 bases match TRBD1. After removal of 1 base from V and 0 bases from J, the junction contained 13 bases not matched to a gene. Per germline, CDR1 LGHDT and CDR2 YNNKEL (reference sequence). The CDR3 spans 21 residues. This CDR3 is CASSQGVGTGGGTTSGNTIYF. The CDR3 DNA reads as TGTGCCAGCAGCCAAGGGGTAGGGACAGGGGGCGGGACTACCTCTGGAAACACCATATATTTT.

This clone was detected only once. The chain employs TRBV9 and TRBJ2-7; maybe TRBD1 (6 bases). Trimming left V 2 bases short and J 7 bases short, with 16 bases between. Germline V gene lookup returns CDR1 SGDLS and CDR2 YYNGEE. The CDR3 runs to 14 residues. CDR3 bases: TGTGCCAGCAGCGTCCGGGACACCAGTCTAGAGCAGTACTTC. Its protein product is CASSVRDTSLEQYF.

CDR3 coding DNA: TGTGCCAGCAGCTGGGGGCACACTGAAGCTTTCTTT. Its translation: CASSWGHTEAFF. The rearrangement links TRBV7-8 to TRBJ1-1; perhaps TRBD1 as D (6 bases). The CDR3 has 12 amino acids. Trimming stripped 4 bases from V and 3 bases from J, with 6 bases between. Germline assignment: CDR1 SGHVS and CDR2 FQNEAQ.

The rearrangement uses TRBV11-3 and TRBJ1-5; D not certain. Germline CDR1 and CDR2: SGHNT and YENEEA. This CDR3 comprises 14 residues. Trimming cost V 4 bases and J 9 bases, with 16 bases left between them. CDR3 in DNA: TGTGCCAGCAGCTCCCCACAGCTAAGCAGGCCCCAGCATTTT. This translates into CASSSPQLSRPQHF.